The 30 T cell receptor beta chains below all came from one sample that was sequenced in a study of identical twins. Each CDR3 protein gets one entry after TCRdb re-called the 5' RACE reads with MiXCR. The table lists more than 250,000 distinct CDR3 sequences, 6.5% to 9.5% of them singletons, with approximately 2.1% in the top ten. This sample also appeared in a second study, on yellow fever vaccine responses in identical twins.

Sequenced sample: memory (CD45RO+) T cells sorted from blood. The receptors were sampled from a woman between 18 and 29 years old in good health.

This clonotype has only a few counts. The genes are TRBV20-1 and TRBJ2-3; D may match TRBD1 or TRBD2 (5 bases each). V lost 5 bases and J lost 3, with 18 bases in between. CDR3 length equals 15 residues. The germline CDR1 and CDR2 sequences are DFQATT and SNEGSKA (reference sequence). The CDR3 is CSAPLGGGATDTQYF. In DNA form, the CDR3 reads TGCAGTGCTCCCCTAGGTGGGGGAGCAACAGATACGCAGTATTTT.

This clonotype was seen ten or more times. The chain is built from TRBV12-3 or TRBV12-4 and TRBJ1-5; 7 bases line up with TRBD1. The CDR3 sequence is 14 residues long. The junction had 4 bases not matched to a gene; V was cut back by 5 bases and J by 3 bases. The CDR3 spells CASSTGADNQPQHF. The CDR3 DNA follows: TGTGCCAGCAGTACAGGGGCCGACAATCAGCCCCAGCATTTT.

This clonotype was picked up a small number of times. The chain has TRBV5-6 and TRBJ2-5; D ambiguous. The CDR3 is 13 residues long. Trimming removed 6 bases at V and 4 bases at J, with 13 bases between. From germline, CDR1 is SGHDT and CDR2 YYEEEE. In nucleotides, the CDR3 is TGTGCCAGCACCCCCCGTTATGTAGAGACCCAGTACTTC. Protein sequence: CASTPRYVETQYF.

The chain carries TRBV27 and TRBJ2-1; D may match TRBD1 or TRBD2 (5 bases each). V was pared by 6 bases and J by 3 bases, with 21 bases between. Germline V gene sequence: CDR1 MNHEY, CDR2 SMNVEV (reference sequence). This CDR3 contains 17 residues. The CDR3 nucleotides read TGTGCCAGCAGGCCCACCCCCCGGGACCCCCGCTACAATGAGCAGTTCTTC. Its protein product is CASRPTPRDPRYNEQFF.

This clonotype appeared many times. The genes are TRBV6-1 and TRBJ1-3, with D tentatively TRBD1 (5 bases). The V end lost 6 bases, the J end lost 0 bases, and 12 bases lay between the germline ends. The CDR3 runs to 15 residues. The germline CDR1 and CDR2 sequences are MNHNS and SASEGT. The CDR3 sequence is CASRPVQDSGNTIYF. The CDR3 DNA reads TGTGCCAGCAGGCCCGTACAGGACTCTGGAAACACCATATATTTT.

The gene calls are TRBV12-5 and TRBJ2-3; no firm D call. The CDR3 loop spans 14 amino acids. The V end lost 5 bases, the J end lost 4 bases, and 13 bases lay between the germline ends. The V gene's germline CDR1 is LGHNT and CDR2 FRNRAP. The DNA of the CDR3 is TGTGCTAGTGGTCTCGATCATCGGTCAGATACGCAGTATTTT. Its translation: CASGLDHRSDTQYF.

This clonotype has a count of ten or more. V usage is TRBV12-3 or TRBV12-4 and J usage is TRBJ1-3; a weak D match, TRBD1 (5 bases). The V and J ends lost 5 bases and 1 base respectively, with 18 bases between them. The CDR3 length is 17 residues. The CDR3, as DNA: TGTGCCAGCAGTCCGGGACGGCTGGCCCCTTCTGGAAACACCATATATTTT. This encodes CASSPGRLAPSGNTIYF.

The sample holds many counts of this clonotype. The chain uses TRBV7-2 and TRBJ2-1, with D perhaps assigned TRBD1 or TRBD2 (5 bases each). The germline gives CDR1 SGHTA, CDR2 FQGNSA. V shed 1 base and J shed 8 bases, with 9 bases lying between them. There are 13 residues in the CDR3. CDR3 residues: CASSLVPGHEQFF. The DNA for the CDR3 is TGTGCCAGCAGCTTAGTTCCGGGGCATGAGCAGTTCTTC.

At least ten counts were recorded for this clonotype. This sequence joins TRBV10-3 and TRBJ2-3; D call uncertain. The V end lost 3 bases, the J end lost 1 base, and 11 bases lay between the germline ends. Germline-derived CDR1 and CDR2 are ENHRY and SYGVKD. This CDR3 contains 15 residues. The CDR3: CAISEGWSGTDTQYF. CDR3 coding DNA: TGTGCCATCAGTGAAGGTTGGTCGGGCACAGATACGCAGTATTTT.

V gene TRBV2 combines with J gene TRBJ2-7; 7 bases agree with TRBD1. After removal of 3 bases from V and 2 bases from J, the junction contained 7 bases not matched to a gene. This CDR3 spans 15 amino acids. Germline V gives CDR1 SNHLY, CDR2 FYNNEI. The CDR3 loop is CASSEGQPPTYEQYF. The CDR3 nucleotides are TGTGCCAGCAGTGAGGGACAGCCCCCCACCTACGAGCAGTACTTC.

This chain joins TRBV4-1 and TRBJ1-2, with a possible D match to TRBD1 (5 bases). V lost 0 bases, J lost 5 bases, and 19 bases lay in between. CDR3 length equals 17 residues. Germline V gene data show CDR1 as MGHRA and CDR2 as YSYEKL. Here the CDR3 DNA reads TGCGCCAGCAGCCAAGAGATGAGGGGCAGGTCAGATTATGGCTACACCTTC. Translated, it gives CASSQEMRGRSDYGYTF.

This clonotype was counted only a few times. V gene TRBV12-2 combines with J gene TRBJ1-5; TRBD1, the D gene given by the table, was not confirmed from the DNA. TRBV12-2 is noted as a pseudogene. This CDR3 spans 18 amino acids. CDR3 DNA sequence: TGTGCAAGTCGCTTAGCCGGGACAGGGGATTCTAGCAATCAGCCCCAGCATTTT. As protein: CASRLAGTGDSSNQPQHF.

The chain carries TRBV12-3 or TRBV12-4 and TRBJ1-1; TRBD1 agrees at 8 bases. The V gene end was trimmed by 3 bases and the J gene end by 7 bases; junction bases not matched to a gene: 10. CDR3 length: 15 residues. The CDR3 is CASSFRLDREGEAFF. CDR3 nucleotide sequence: TGTGCCAGCAGTTTCCGTCTGGACAGGGAAGGTGAAGCTTTCTTT.

This clonotype was seen repeatedly, ten times or more. The chain is built from TRBV20-1 and TRBJ2-1; 9 bases map to TRBD2. Germline-derived CDR1 and CDR2 are DFQATT and SNEGSKA (reference sequence). With 5 bases clipped from V and 7 bases from J, the junction kept 12 bases outside the gene matches. CDR3 length: 15 amino acids. The CDR3 protein is CSAPLRLAGNNEQFF. The CDR3 DNA is TGCAGTGCTCCCCTCCGGCTAGCGGGAAATAATGAGCAGTTCTTC.

This chain connects TRBV20-1 to TRBJ2-1; D perhaps matches TRBD2 (6 bases). This CDR3 has 14 amino acids. Germline V gene sequence: CDR1 DFQATT, CDR2 SNEGSKA (reference sequence). Deletions cut 6 bases from V and 9 bases from J, with 21 bases between. The CDR3 DNA is TGCAGTGCCAGTGCCCCGGACTATTTATCTGAGCAGTTCTTC. Protein sequence: CSASAPDYLSEQFF.

This CDR3 reads CASSPGSGAYEQYV. DNA of the CDR3: TGTGCCAGCAGCCCGGGCTCCGGGGCCTACGAGCAGTACGTC. The rearrangement joins TRBV6-1 to TRBJ2-7, with D maybe TRBD2 (5 bases). The germline V gene has CDR1 MNHNS and CDR2 SASEGT. CDR3 length: 14 residues. Trimming took off 6 bases at V and 2 bases at J, with 14 bases between the two ends.

This clonotype appeared many times. This chain uses TRBV12-3 or TRBV12-4 with TRBJ2-6, with D unclear. The CDR3 is made up of 13 amino acids. The germline V and J ends were trimmed by 8 bases and 4 bases, with 9 bases remaining between them. In DNA form, the CDR3 reads TGTGCCAGCCAATTTAAGGGGGCCAACGTCCTGACTTTC. Protein sequence: CASQFKGANVLTF.

This chain links TRBV28 with TRBJ1-1, with D possibly matching TRBD1 (6 bases). Germline-derived CDR1 and CDR2 are MDHEN and SYDVKM. The CDR3 has 15 residues. V dropped 1 base and J dropped 0 bases, with 9 bases sitting between them. CDR3: CASSLFRGLNTEAFF. The CDR3, as DNA: TGTGCCAGCAGTTTATTCAGGGGTTTGAACACTGAAGCTTTCTTT. Supplemented by reference TRBV28 and TRBJ1-1, the full variable domain reads DVKVTQSSRYLVKRTGEKVFLECVQDMDHENMFWYRQDPGLGLRLIYFSYDVKMKEKGDIPEGYSVSREKKERFSLILESASTNQTSMYLCASSLFRGLNTEAFFGQGTRLTVV.

This sequence joins TRBV5-1 and TRBJ1-1; maybe TRBD1 (5 bases). The V gene lost 4 bases and the J gene lost 7 bases, with 20 bases spanning the gap. Per the germline V gene, CDR1 is SGHRS and CDR2 is YFSETQ. The CDR3 runs 15 residues. CDR3: CASSPAQGLPLEAFF. CDR3 nucleotide sequence: TGCGCCAGCAGCCCTGCCCAGGGCCTACCCCTTGAAGCTTTCTTT.

The chain is built from TRBV5-6 and TRBJ2-3; 8 nucleotides align to TRBD2. CDR3 length: 17 amino acids. Unmatched junction bases numbered 13, after V lost 2 bases and J lost 5 bases. Per the germline V gene, CDR1 is SGHDT and CDR2 is YYEEEE. CDR3 sequence (DNA): TGTGCCAGCAGCTTAGTTGCGATTCAAGCGGGGGAAGATACGCAGTATTTT. Residues: CASSLVAIQAGEDTQYF.

The chain carries TRBV15 and TRBJ1-2, with D tentatively TRBD1 (5 bases). The germline V gene encodes CDR1 LNHNV and CDR2 YYDKDF (reference sequence). V was clipped by 1 base and J by 0 bases, with 9 bases between them. CDR3 length equals 15 residues. The CDR3 sequence is CATSRVGAANYGYTF. CDR3 DNA: TGTGCCACCAGCAGAGTAGGGGCAGCTAACTATGGCTACACCTTC.

This clonotype appeared many times. The chain has TRBV12-3 or TRBV12-4 and TRBJ1-2; D is uncertain. V gave up 6 bases and J gave up 8 bases, with 16 bases separating them. This CDR3 has 13 residues. CDR3: CASSPGNHVGYTF. The DNA for the CDR3 is TGTGCCAGCAGCCCCGGGAACCACGTCGGCTACACCTTC.

This clonotype came up a few times. The chain uses TRBV14 and TRBJ1-1, with D hard to call. The CDR3 has 15 residues. V was pared by 0 bases and J by 4 bases, with 12 bases between. CDR1 is SGHDN, CDR2 FVKESK, per germline. The CDR3 sequence is CASSQDWSPATEAFF. The CDR3 DNA follows: TGTGCCAGCAGCCAAGATTGGTCCCCGGCCACTGAAGCTTTCTTT.

The table lists this clonotype with many counts. J is TRBJ1-1 and V is TRBV20-1; D is uncertain. The CDR3 runs to 13 residues. V lost 4 bases and J 2 bases, leaving 11 bases between the germline ends. Germline V gene lookup returns CDR1 DFQATT and CDR2 SNEGSKA (reference sequence). DNA for the CDR3: TGCAGTGCTATTGCGGAGACAAACACTGAAGCTTTCTTT. This gives the protein CSAIAETNTEAFF.

This clonotype has ten or more counts. This chain uses TRBV6-1 with TRBJ2-7; D uncertain. The length of the CDR3 is 16 residues. The germline V gene has CDR1 MNHNS and CDR2 SASEGT. Between the trimmed V and J ends, which lost 5 bases and 0 bases, there was a span of 17 bases. The CDR3 is CASSPTSLDLSYEQYV. The CDR3 DNA reads as TGTGCCAGCAGTCCTACGTCCCTCGATCTCTCCTACGAGCAGTACGTC.

This clonotype was found many times. The chain recombines TRBV11-2 with TRBJ2-3; 10 bases agree with TRBD1. Germline V gene lookup returns CDR1 SGHAT and CDR2 FQNNGV. The CDR3 is 18 residues long. V was clipped by 3 bases and J by 6 bases; unmatched bases: 15. The CDR3 sequence: CASSFTTGGVLRVDTQYF. In nucleotides, the CDR3 is TGTGCCAGCAGCTTCACGACAGGGGGCGTCCTTCGGGTGGATACGCAGTATTTT.

V usage is TRBV10-2 and J usage is TRBJ2-3; the D gene is possibly TRBD2 (6 bases). Trimming removed 8 bases from V and 1 base from J, with 10 bases in between. Germline V gives CDR1 WSHSY, CDR2 SAAADI. This CDR3 contains 13 residues. CDR3 bases: TGCGCCAGCTCCGGGACTCGCACAGATACGCAGTATTTT. Translated: CASSGTRTDTQYF.

This clonotype occurred many times. The V and J genes are TRBV3-1 and TRBJ1-2; a weak D match, TRBD1 (5 bases). V dropped 3 bases and J dropped 2 bases, with 10 bases sitting between them. The CDR3 loop spans 14 amino acids. Germline values: CDR1 LGHDT, CDR2 YNNKEL (reference sequence). CDR3 in DNA: TGTGCCAGCAGCCAGGGACGCCGGAACTATGGCTACACCTTC. Its protein is CASSQGRRNYGYTF. Variable domain in full (rest from reference TRBV3-1 and TRBJ1-2): DTAVSQTPKYLVTQMGNDKSIKCEQNLGHDTMYWYKQDSKKFLKIMFSYNNKELIINETVPNRFSPKSPDKAHLNLHINSLELGDSAVYFCASSQGRRNYGYTFGSGTRLTVV.

The sample holds a few counts of this clonotype. At one end, the junction sequence differs from germline, possibly due to a read error. The V and J genes are TRBV14 and TRBJ2-1, with 10 bases fitting TRBD1. Germline assignment: CDR1 SGHDN and CDR2 FVKESK. The CDR3 has 11 amino acids. The CDR3 nucleotides are TGTGCCAGCAGCCAGGGGACAGGGGTGTATTTC. It encodes CASSQGTGVYF.

This clonotype was detected ten times or more. The V and J genes are TRBV4-2 and TRBJ2-1; unclear D gene. Germline V gene data show CDR1 as LGHNA and CDR2 as YNFKEQ. The CDR3 has 16 amino acids. Deletions cut 0 bases from V and 0 bases from J, with 9 bases between. In DNA form, the CDR3 reads TGTGCCAGCAGCCAAGACCCAGCAAGCTCCTACAATGAGCAGTTCTTC. It yields the protein CASSQDPASSYNEQFF.